This TCR beta chain was documented in a study of T cells after yellow fever vaccination. Template switching by 5'RACE produced TCR cDNA, adding a universal primer site and UMIs. TCRdb reprocessed the 5' RACE reads via MiXCR and lists one record per CDR3 protein. The sample shows under 400,000 distinct CDR3 sequences, about an eighth of them seen only once. There are 13 residues in the CDR3. The V end lost 7 bases, the J end lost 6 bases, and 14 bases lay between the germline ends. Study observations and caveats: Secondary responses were weaker yet peaked faster, day 5 versus 15. Clones that expanded after primary vaccination mostly reappeared after the booster (nearly 98% CD4, about 89% CD8). Researchers noted that a small share of clonotypes showed up in both CD4 and CD8 compartments.

For this clonotype: Its antigen is not identified.

This chain connects TRBV12-3 or TRBV12-4 to TRBJ2-3, with D unclear. Sequences were derived from CD4+ T cells sorted from PBMCs, sampled 15 days after the yellow fever booster vaccination. The receptor comes from a man younger than 35 who received the YFV17D yellow fever vaccine. The CDR3 DNA reads TGTGCCAGCAACCTAGGGCTCTGGGATACGCAGTATTTT. As protein: CASNLGLWDTQYF.